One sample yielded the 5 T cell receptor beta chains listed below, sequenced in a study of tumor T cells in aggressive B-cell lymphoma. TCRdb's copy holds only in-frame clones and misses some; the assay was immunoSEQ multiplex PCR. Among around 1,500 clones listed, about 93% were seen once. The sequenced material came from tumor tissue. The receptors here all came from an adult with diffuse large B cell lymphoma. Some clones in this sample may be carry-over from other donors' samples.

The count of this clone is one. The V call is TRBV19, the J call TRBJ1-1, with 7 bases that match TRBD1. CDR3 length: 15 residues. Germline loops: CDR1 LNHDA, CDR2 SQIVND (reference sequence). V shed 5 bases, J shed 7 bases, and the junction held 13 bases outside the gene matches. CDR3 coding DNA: TGTGCCAGTAGTTTGGATACAGGGGAGAAGAGTGAAGCTTTCTTT. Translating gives CASSLDTGEKSEAFF. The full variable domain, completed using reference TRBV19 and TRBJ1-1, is DGGITQSPKYLFRKEGQNVTLSCEQNLNHDAMYWYRQDPGQGLRLIYYSQIVNDFQKGDIAEGYSVSREKKESFPLTVTSAQKNPTAFYLCASSLDTGEKSEAFFGQGTRLTVV.

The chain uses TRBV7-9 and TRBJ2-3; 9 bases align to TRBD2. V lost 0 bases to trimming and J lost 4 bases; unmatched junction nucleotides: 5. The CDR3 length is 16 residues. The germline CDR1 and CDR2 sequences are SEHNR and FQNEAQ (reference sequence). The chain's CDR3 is CASSLAAGGSSDTQYF. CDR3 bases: TGTGCCAGCAGCTTAGCAGCGGGGGGCTCCTCAGATACGCAGTATTTT.

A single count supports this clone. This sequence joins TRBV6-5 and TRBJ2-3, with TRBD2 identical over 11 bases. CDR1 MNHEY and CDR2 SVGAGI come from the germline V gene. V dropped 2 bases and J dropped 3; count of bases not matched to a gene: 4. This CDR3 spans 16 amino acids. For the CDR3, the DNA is TGTGCCAGCAGTTACCTAACTAGCGGGAGTACAGATACGCAGTATTTT. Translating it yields CASSYLTSGSTDTQYF.

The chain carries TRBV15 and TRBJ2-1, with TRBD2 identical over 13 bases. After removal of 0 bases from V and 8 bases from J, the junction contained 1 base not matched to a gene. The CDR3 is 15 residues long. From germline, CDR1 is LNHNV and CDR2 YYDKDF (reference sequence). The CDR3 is CATSRDGTSGDEQFF. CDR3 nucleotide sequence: TGTGCCACCAGCAGAGATGGGACTAGCGGGGATGAGCAGTTCTTC.

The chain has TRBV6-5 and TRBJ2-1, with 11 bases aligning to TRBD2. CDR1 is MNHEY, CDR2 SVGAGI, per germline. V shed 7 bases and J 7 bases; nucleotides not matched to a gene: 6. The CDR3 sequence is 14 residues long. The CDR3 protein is CASKASGRWNEQFF. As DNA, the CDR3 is TGTGCCAGCAAAGCTAGCGGGAGGTGGAATGAGCAGTTCTTC.